This T cell receptor (beta chain) was obtained from a study of early stage breast cancer tumors. Study information: Most invasive tumors, about 80% of the 16, were ER+/PR+/HER2-.

Each sample had two DNA replicates, around 0.53 ug blood or about 1.5 ug tissue. Data came from immunoSEQ multiplex PCR; TCRdb stores just in-frame clones and leaves some out. The data contain roughly 53,000 clones, about 89% of them singletons. There are 16 residues in the CDR3. With V trimmed by 0 bases and J by 0 bases, 5 bases remained unmatched. Germline V gives CDR1 SGHRS, CDR2 YFSETQ. Worth noting for this clone: Its cognate antigen is unknown.

Study-level findings and limits: Tumors had approximately 2.5-fold higher T cell density than normal breast. Bulk DNA sequencing of unsorted cells missed chain pairing and markers.

This receptor was taken from a person aged 65 to 79 with breast cancer. This chain joins TRBV5-1 and TRBJ2-7, with 8 bases identical to TRBD1. The specimen was blood. The CDR3 reads CASSLAGGSPSYEQYF. The CDR3 DNA is TGCGCCAGCAGCTTGGCAGGGGGCTCCCCCTCCTACGAGCAGTACTTC.